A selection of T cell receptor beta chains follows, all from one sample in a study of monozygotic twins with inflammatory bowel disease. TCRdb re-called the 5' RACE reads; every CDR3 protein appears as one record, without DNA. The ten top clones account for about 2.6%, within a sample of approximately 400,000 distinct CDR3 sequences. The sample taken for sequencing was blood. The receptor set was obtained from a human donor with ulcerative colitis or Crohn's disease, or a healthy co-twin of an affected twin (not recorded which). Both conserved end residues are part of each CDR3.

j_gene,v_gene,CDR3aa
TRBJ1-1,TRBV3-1,CASSQEQGDREAFF
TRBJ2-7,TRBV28,CASSLYSVYEQYF
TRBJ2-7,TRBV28,CASSQLAGGREQYF
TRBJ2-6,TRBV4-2,CASSLRDGKSGANVLTF
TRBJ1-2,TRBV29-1,CSVQEAGRTGEIYGYTF
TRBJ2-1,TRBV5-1,CASKIGGNEQFF
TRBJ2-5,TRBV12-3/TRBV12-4,CASSFRLQAQETQYF
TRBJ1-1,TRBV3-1,CASSLTGRYEAFF
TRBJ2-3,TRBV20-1,CSAYWFRGTDTQYF
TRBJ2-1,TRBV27,CAISLGLAVRNEQFF
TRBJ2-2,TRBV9,CASSVLAGGPNGELFF
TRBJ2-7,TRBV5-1,CASSLGKATYEQYF
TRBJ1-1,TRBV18,CASSPLRENTEAFF
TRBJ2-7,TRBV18,CASSPPGLNRDEQYF
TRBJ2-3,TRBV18,CASSPRVAGSTDTQYF
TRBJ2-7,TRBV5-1,CASSLTVTAGEQYF
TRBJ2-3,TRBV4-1,CASSPRDLEGDTQYF
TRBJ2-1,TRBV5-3,CARMGSNRGNEQFF
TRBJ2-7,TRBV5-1,CASSLSGQEQYF
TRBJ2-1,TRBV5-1,CASSRVSSAGANEQFF
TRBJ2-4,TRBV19,CASSRASDGNIQYF
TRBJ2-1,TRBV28,CASSLPNPGRTNNEQFF
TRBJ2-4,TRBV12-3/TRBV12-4,CASSLGRGAIQYF
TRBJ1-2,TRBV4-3,CASSPSGVDGRYGYTF
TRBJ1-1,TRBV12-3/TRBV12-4,CASSVGMAVAFF
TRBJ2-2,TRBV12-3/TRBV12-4,CASSSPASRELFF
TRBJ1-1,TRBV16,CASSYSRAGGGNTEAFF
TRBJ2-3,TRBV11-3,CASSFETDTQYF
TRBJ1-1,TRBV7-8,CASSLRGELNTEAFF